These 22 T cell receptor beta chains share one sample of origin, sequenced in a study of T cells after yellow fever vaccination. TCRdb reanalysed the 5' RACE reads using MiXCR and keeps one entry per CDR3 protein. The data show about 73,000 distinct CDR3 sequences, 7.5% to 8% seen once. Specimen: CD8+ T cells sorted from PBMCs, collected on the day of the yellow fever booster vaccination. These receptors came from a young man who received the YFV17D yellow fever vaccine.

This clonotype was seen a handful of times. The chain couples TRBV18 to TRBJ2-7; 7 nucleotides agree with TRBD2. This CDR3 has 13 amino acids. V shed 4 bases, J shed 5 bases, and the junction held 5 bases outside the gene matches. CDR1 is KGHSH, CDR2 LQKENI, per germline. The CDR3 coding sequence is TGTGCCAGCTCACTAGTCCGGGGGGACGAGCAGTACTTC. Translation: CASSLVRGDEQYF. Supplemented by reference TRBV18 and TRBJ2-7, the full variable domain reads NAGVMQNPRHLVRRRGQEARLRCSPMKGHSHVYWYRQLPEEGLKFMVYLQKENIIDESGMPKERFSAEFPKEGPSILRIQQVVRGDSAAYFCASSLVRGDEQYFGPGTRLTVT.

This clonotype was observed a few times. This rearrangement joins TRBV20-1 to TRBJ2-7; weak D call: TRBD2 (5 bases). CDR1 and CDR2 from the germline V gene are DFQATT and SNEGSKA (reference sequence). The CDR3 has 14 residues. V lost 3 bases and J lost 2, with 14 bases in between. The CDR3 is CSASLGLNAYEQYF. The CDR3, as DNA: TGCAGTGCTAGTCTCGGACTGAATGCCTACGAGCAGTACTTC.

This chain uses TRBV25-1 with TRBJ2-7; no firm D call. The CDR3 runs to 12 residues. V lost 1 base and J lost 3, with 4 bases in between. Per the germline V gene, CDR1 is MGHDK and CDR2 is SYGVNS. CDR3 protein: CASSESIYEQYF. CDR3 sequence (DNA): TGTGCCAGCAGTGAATCAATCTACGAGCAGTACTTC.

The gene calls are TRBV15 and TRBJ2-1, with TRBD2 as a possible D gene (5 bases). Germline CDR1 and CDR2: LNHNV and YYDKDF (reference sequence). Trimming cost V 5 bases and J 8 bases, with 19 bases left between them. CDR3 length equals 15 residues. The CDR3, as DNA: TGTGCCACCAGCCCTACGGACTCCGGCGGGTATGAGCAGTTCTTC. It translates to CATSPTDSGGYEQFF.

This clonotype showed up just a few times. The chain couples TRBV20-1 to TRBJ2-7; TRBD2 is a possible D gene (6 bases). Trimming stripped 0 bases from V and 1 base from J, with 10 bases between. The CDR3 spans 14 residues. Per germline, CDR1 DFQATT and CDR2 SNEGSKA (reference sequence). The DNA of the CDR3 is TGCAGTGCTAGAGATCGGGCGGGGTCCTACGAGCAGTACTTC. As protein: CSARDRAGSYEQYF.

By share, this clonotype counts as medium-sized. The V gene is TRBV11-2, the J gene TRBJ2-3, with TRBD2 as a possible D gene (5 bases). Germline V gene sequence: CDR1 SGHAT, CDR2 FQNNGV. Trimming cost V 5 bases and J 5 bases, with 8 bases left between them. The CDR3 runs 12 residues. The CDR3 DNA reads TGTGCCAGCAGCGCCGAGGGAGATACGCAGTATTTT. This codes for CASSAEGDTQYF. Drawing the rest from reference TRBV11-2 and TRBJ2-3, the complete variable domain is EAGVAQSPRYKIIEKRQSVAFWCNPISGHATLYWYQQILGQGPKLLIQFQNNGVVDDSQLPKDRFSAERLKGVDSTLKIQPAKLEDSAVYLCASSAEGDTQYFGPGTRLTVL.

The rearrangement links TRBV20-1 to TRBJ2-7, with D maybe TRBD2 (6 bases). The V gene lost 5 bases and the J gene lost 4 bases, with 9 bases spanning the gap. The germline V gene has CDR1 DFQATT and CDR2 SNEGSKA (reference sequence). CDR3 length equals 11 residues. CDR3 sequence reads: CSAPGLYEQYF. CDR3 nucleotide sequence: TGCAGTGCTCCGGGACTTTACGAGCAGTACTTC.

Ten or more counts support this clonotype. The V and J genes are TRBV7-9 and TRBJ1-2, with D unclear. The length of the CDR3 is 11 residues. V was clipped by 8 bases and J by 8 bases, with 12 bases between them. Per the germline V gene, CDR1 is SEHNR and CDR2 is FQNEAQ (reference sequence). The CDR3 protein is CASEDGRGYTF. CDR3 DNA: TGTGCCAGCGAGGACGGGCGCGGCTACACCTTC.

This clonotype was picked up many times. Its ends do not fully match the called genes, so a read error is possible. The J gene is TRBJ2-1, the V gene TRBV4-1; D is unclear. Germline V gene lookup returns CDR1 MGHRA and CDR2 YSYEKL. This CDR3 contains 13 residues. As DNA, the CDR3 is TGCGCCAGCAGCCAAGTCTCCAACAATGAGCAGTTCTTC. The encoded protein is CASSQVSNNEQFF.

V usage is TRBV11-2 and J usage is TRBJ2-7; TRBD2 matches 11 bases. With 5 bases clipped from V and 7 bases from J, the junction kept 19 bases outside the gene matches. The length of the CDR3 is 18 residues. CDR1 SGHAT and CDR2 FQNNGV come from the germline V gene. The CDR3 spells CASSLSPGLAVLTDEQYF. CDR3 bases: TGTGCCAGCAGCCTTAGTCCGGGACTAGCGGTTCTTACTGATGAGCAGTACTTC.

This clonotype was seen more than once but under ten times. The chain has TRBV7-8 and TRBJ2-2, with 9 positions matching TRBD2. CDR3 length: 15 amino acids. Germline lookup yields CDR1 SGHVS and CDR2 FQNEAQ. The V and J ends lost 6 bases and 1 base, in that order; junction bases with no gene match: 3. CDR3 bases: TGTGCCAGCAGACCTAGCGGGGAGAACACCGGGGAGCTGTTTTTT. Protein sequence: CASRPSGENTGELFF.

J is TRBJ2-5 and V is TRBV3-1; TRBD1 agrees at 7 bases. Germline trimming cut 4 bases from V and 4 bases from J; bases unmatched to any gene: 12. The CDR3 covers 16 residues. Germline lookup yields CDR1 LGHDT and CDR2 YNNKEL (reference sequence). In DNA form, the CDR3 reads TGTGCCAGCAGCCCAGATCTCCGGGACAGAGGAGAGACCCAGTACTTC. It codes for CASSPDLRDRGETQYF.

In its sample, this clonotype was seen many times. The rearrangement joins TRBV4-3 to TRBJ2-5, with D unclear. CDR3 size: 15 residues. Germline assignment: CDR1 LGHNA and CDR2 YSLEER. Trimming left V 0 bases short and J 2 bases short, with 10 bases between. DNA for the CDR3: TGCGCCAGCAGCCAAGATCCGGTTAGACAAGAGACCCAGTACTTC. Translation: CASSQDPVRQETQYF.

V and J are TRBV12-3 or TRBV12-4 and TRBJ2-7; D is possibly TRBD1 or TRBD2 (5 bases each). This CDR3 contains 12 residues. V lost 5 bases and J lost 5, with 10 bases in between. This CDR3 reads CASSPTGHEQYF. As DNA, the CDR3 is TGTGCCAGCAGTCCCACGGGGCACGAGCAGTACTTC.

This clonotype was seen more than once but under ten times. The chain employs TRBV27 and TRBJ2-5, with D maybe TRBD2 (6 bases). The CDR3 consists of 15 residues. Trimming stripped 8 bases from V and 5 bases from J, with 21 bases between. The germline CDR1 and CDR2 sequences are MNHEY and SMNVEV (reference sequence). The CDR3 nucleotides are TGTGCCAGCCAAAATCGGGGGAGCGGCCCCGAGACCCAGTACTTC. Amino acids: CASQNRGSGPETQYF.

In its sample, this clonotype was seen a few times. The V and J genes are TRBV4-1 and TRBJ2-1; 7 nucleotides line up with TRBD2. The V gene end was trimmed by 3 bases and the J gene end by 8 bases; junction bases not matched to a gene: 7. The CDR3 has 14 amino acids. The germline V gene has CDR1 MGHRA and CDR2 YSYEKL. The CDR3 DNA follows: TGCGCCAGCAGCCACAGAGACGGGAGGTATGAGCAGTTCTTC. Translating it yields CASSHRDGRYEQFF.

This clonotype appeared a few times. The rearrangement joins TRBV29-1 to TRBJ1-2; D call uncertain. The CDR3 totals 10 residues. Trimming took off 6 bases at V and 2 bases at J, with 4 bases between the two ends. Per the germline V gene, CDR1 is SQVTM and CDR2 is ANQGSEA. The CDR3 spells CSVENYGYTF. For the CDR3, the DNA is TGCAGCGTCGAGAACTATGGCTACACCTTC.

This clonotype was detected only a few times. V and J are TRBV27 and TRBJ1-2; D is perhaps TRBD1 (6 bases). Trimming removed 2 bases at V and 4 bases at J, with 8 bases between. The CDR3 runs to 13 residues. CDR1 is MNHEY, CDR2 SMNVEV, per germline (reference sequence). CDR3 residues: CASSLLGGYGYTF. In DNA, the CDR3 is TGTGCCAGCAGTTTACTAGGGGGCTATGGCTACACCTTC.

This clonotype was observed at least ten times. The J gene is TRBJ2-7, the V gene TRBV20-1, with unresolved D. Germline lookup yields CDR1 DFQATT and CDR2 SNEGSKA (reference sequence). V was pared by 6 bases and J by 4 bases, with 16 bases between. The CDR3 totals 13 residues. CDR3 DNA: TGCAGTGCCCCTTTAAGGGAATATTACGAGCAGTACTTC. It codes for CSAPLREYYEQYF.

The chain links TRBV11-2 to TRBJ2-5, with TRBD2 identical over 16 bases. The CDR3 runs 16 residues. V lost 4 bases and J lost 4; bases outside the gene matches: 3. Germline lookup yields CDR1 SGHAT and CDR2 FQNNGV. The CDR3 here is CASSWGLAGGGETQYF. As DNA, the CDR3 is TGTGCCAGCAGCTGGGGACTAGCGGGAGGGGGAGAGACCCAGTACTTC.

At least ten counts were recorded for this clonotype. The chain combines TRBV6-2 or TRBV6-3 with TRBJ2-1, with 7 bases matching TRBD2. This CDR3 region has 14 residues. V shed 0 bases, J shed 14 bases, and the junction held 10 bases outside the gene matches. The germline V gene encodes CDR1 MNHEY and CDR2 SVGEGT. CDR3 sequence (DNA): TGTGCCAGCAGTTACTCGCGGCCGGGAGGTGGGGAGTTCTTC. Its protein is CASSYSRPGGGEFF.

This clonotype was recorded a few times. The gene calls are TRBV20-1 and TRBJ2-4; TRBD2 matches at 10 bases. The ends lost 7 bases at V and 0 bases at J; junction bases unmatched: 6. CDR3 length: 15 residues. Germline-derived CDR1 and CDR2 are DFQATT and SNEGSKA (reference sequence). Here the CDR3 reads CSVLAGEEAKNIQYF. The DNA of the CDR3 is TGCAGTGTGCTAGCGGGAGAGGAAGCCAAAAACATTCAGTACTTC.